The rows below give T cell receptor beta chains drawn from one sample of a study of blood T cell repertoires in COVID-19. TCRdb's table, derived via immunoSEQ multiplex PCR, lists solely in-frame clones and lacks some. The data contain 180,000 or so clones, about 82% of them singletons. The sample comprised PBMCs or T cells enriched from blood (not recorded which). Receptors originate from a woman aged 30 to 39 who had recovered from COVID-19. Each CDR3 is given with its conserved first and last residue. Each record gives: D gene, V gene, clone size, J gene, CDR3 DNA, CDR3 protein. The D gene is left open where the match is weak. Part of the rows lack a size; the others show once, few, many or a class for expanded clones.

d_gene: TRBD1
v_gene: TRBV7-2
abundance: once
j_gene: TRBJ2-5
CDR3nt: TGTGCCAGCAGCTTTGCAGGGGGCGTCGAGACCCAGTACTTC
CDR3aa: CASSFAGGVETQYF

d_gene: .
v_gene: TRBV12-3/TRBV12-4
abundance: few
j_gene: TRBJ1-5
CDR3nt: TGTGCCAGCAGTTTAGCTCGAGATCAGCCCCAGCATTTT
CDR3aa: CASSLARDQPQHF

d_gene: TRBD2
v_gene: TRBV28
abundance: .
j_gene: TRBJ2-7
CDR3nt: TGTGCCAGCAGTTTGCCTCGCGGGAGGGCTTACGAGCAGTACTTC
CDR3aa: CASSLPRGRAYEQYF

d_gene: TRBD1
v_gene: TRBV5-1
abundance: .
j_gene: TRBJ2-3
CDR3nt: TGCGCCAGTTCGCCGGGACAGGGAATCACAGATACGCAGTATTTT
CDR3aa: CASSPGQGITDTQYF

d_gene: TRBD2
v_gene: TRBV7-7
abundance: once
j_gene: TRBJ2-7
CDR3nt: TGTGCCAGCAGCTTCTCAGCGGGAGGATCCTACGAGCAGTACTTC
CDR3aa: CASSFSAGGSYEQYF

d_gene: .
v_gene: TRBV27
abundance: .
j_gene: TRBJ1-1
CDR3nt: TGTGCCAGCAGTCCCGGGACAAGCACTGAAGCTTTCTTT
CDR3aa: CASSPGTSTEAFF

d_gene: .
v_gene: TRBV29-1
abundance: .
j_gene: TRBJ2-5
CDR3nt: TGCAGCGTTCTGAACCTCCGGGACAACCAAGAGACCCAGTACTTC
CDR3aa: CSVLNLRDNQETQYF

d_gene: TRBD2
v_gene: TRBV7-9
abundance: .
j_gene: TRBJ2-1
CDR3nt: TGTGCCAGCAGCTTAAGTCTAGCGGGTGTGGATGAGCAGTTCTTC
CDR3aa: CASSLSLAGVDEQFF

d_gene: TRBD1
v_gene: TRBV27
abundance: .
j_gene: TRBJ2-1
CDR3nt: TGTGCCAGCAGCTGGAACAGGGGGGCGCAGTTCTTC
CDR3aa: CASSWNRGAQFF

d_gene: .
v_gene: TRBV19
abundance: .
j_gene: TRBJ1-2
CDR3nt: TGTGCCAGTAACACCAACGGGGGCTATGGCTACACCTTC
CDR3aa: CASNTNGGYGYTF

d_gene: TRBD1
v_gene: TRBV7-3
abundance: .
j_gene: TRBJ1-1
CDR3nt: TGTGCCAGCAGCCCGGGACAGGGATATGAAGCTTTCTTT
CDR3aa: CASSPGQGYEAFF

d_gene: .
v_gene: TRBV27
abundance: .
j_gene: TRBJ2-1
CDR3nt: TGTGCCAGCAGTTTCGGATGGGGGGAAGAAAATGAGCAGTTCTTC
CDR3aa: CASSFGWGEENEQFF